This TCR beta chain was identified in a study of immune heterogeneity within non-small cell lung tumors. About the research overall: Histologically, a handful of tumors were squamous cell carcinomas and approximately 9 were non-squamous carcinomas. The remaining 1 tumor was not otherwise specified.

Looked up from germline, CDR1 is LNHDA and CDR2 is SQIVND (reference sequence). This CDR3 has 17 amino acids. The V end lost 5 bases, the J end lost 9 bases, and 26 bases lay between the germline ends. The table lists this clonotype with a few counts. The antigen is unknown. General study results and limits: Recurrence of identical dominant CDR3 beta clonotypes was observed across tumor sites within a patient, alongside site-unique high-frequency clones.

Template material comprised bulk tumor genomic DNA at around 600 ng per sample. In surgery, several biopsies were collected from each primary tumor at widely spaced sites. Patients underwent curative surgery for non-small cell lung cancer (untreated and newly diagnosed). The donors were patients with newly diagnosed non-small cell lung cancer undergoing curative-intent surgery. TCR beta CDR3 was amplified by multiplex PCR, first round around 10 cycles, 32 V and 13 J primers. MiXCR, run by TCRdb on the multiplex PCR reads, gives a single entry per CDR3 protein. The table has 5,500 to 6,500 distinct CDR3 sequences, 22% seen once.

This receptor was obtained from a man aged 70-80 years with non-small cell lung cancer. This chain uses TRBV19 with TRBJ2-1; D may match TRBD1 or TRBD2 (7 bases each). Sample: lung tumor tissue. This chain's CDR3 is CASSGEPSRARGGEQFF. The CDR3, as DNA: TGTGCCAGTAGTGGCGAACCTTCACGGGCCAGGGGGGGTGAGCAGTTCTTC.